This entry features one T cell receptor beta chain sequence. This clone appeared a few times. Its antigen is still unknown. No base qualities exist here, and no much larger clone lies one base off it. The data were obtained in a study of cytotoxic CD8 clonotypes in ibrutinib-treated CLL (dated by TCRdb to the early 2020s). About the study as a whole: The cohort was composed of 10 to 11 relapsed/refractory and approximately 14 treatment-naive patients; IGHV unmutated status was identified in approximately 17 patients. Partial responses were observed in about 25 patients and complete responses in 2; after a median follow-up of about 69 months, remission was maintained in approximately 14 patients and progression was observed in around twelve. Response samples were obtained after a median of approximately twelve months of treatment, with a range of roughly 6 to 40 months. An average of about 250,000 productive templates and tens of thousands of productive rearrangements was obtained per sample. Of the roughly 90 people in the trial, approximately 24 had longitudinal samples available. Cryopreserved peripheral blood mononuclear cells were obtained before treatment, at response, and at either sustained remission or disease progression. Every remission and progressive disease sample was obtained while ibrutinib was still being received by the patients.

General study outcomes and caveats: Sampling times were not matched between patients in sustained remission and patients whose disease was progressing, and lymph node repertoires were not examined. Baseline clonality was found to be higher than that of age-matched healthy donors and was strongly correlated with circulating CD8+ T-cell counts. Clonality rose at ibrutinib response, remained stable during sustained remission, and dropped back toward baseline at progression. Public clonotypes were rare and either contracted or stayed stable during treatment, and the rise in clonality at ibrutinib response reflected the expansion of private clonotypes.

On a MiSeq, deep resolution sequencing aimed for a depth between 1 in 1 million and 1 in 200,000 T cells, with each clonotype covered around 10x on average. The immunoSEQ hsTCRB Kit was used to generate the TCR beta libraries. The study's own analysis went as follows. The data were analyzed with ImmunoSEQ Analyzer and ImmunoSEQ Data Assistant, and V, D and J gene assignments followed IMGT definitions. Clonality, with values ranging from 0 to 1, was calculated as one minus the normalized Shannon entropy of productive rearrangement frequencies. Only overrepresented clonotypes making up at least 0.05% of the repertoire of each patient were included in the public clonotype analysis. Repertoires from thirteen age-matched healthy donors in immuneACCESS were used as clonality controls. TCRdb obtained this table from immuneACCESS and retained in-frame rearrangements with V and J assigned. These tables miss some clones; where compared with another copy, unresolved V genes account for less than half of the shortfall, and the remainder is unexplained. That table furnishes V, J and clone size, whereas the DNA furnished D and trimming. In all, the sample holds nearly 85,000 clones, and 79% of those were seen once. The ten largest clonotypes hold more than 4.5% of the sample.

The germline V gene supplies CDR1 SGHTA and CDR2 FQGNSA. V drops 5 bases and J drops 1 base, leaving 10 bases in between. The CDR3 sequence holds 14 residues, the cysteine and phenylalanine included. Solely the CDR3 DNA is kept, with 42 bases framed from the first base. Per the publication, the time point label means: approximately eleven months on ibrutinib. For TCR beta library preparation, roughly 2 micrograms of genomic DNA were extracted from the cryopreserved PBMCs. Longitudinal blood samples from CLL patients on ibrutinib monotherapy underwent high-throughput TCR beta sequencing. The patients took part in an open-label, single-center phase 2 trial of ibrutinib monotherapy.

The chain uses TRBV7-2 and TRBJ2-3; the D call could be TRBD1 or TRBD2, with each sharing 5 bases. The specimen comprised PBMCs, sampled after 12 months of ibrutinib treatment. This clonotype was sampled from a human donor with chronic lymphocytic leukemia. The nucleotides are TGTGCCAGCAGCGTGATGGGGGGCACAGATACGCAGTATTTT. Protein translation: CASSVMGGTDTQYF.